The 5 T cell receptor beta chains reported below all come from one sample, sequenced in a study. TCRdb passed the 5' RACE reads through MiXCR, listing each CDR3 protein once. The sample carries some 64,000 distinct CDR3 sequences, about 22% recorded once. Sequenced: memory CD4+ T cells sorted from a lymph node. Subset noted: memory CD4+ T cells, CD4+CD45RO+CD25-. These receptors were collected from a female donor with breast cancer.

In this sample, this clonotype turned up a few times. This rearrangement joins TRBV5-6 to TRBJ2-1; TRBD1 matches 9 bases. This CDR3 comprises 18 residues. Unmatched junction bases numbered 18, after V lost 3 bases and J lost 8 bases. Looked up from germline, CDR1 is SGHDT and CDR2 is YYEEEE. The CDR3 nucleotides read TGTGCCAGCAGCTCCCTCTGGACAACAGGGGGCAGCGACTATGAGCAGTTCTTC. As protein: CASSSLWTTGGSDYEQFF.

This clonotype was seen a handful of times. The chain combines TRBV5-1 with TRBJ2-7; 7 positions agree with TRBD1. The germline V gene encodes CDR1 SGHRS and CDR2 YFSETQ. The CDR3 consists of 13 residues. V shed 4 bases and J 3 bases; nucleotides not matched to a gene: 4. CDR3 DNA sequence: TGCGCCAGCAGCGCGAGACAGGGCTACGAGCAGTACTTC. It specifies CASSARQGYEQYF.

V gene TRBV5-6 combines with J gene TRBJ1-2; D ambiguous. There are 15 residues in the CDR3. The ends were cut back, 4 bases at V and 9 bases at J, with 22 bases in the middle. Germline V gives CDR1 SGHDT, CDR2 YYEEEE. The CDR3 nucleotides read TGTGCCAGCAGCGGAACCGGTCCAGGAGCCTGGAGCTACACCTTC. Translated: CASSGTGPGAWSYTF.

This clonotype was recorded a few times. This chain connects TRBV6-1 to TRBJ1-2; D gene ambiguous. The CDR3 covers 14 residues. Germline CDR1 is MNHNS and CDR2 is SASEGT. V lost 6 bases to trimming and J lost 0 bases, with 11 bases between them. CDR3 in DNA: TGTGCCAGCAGCCGGACCGAACCTAACTATGGCTACACCTTC. Its protein is CASSRTEPNYGYTF.

This clonotype was found a few times. The chain carries TRBV5-6 and TRBJ1-2; perhaps TRBD1 as D (6 bases). CDR1 is SGHDT, CDR2 YYEEEE, per germline. CDR3 length: 14 amino acids. Trimming shortened V by 4 bases and J by 4 bases, and 14 bases separated the two germline ends. The chain's CDR3 is CASSPGQQLYGYTF. CDR3 coding DNA: TGTGCCAGCAGCCCCGGACAGCAGCTCTATGGCTACACCTTC.